The 19 T cell receptor beta chains in this list originate from one sample, sequenced in a study of molecular identifiers for immune sequencing clone quantification. TCRdb reprocessed the PCR reads via MiXCR and lists one record per CDR3 protein. This sample carries 80,000 to 130,000 distinct CDR3 sequences, under 40% of them seen once, and the ten largest clones take about 4.2%. Sequencing was carried out using naive CD8+ T cells from blood, with Jurkat cell RNA spiked in. As to subset: FACS-sorted CD8+CD4-CCR7+CD45RA+ naive T cells. The receptor set was obtained from a human donor in good health. Some libraries in this study had Jurkat cell RNA spiked in.

This chain connects TRBV28 to TRBJ1-2, with 12 bases fitting TRBD1. The germline CDR1 and CDR2 sequences are MDHEN and SYDVKM. The CDR3 loop spans 15 amino acids. Trimming cost V 5 bases and J 7 bases; bases outside gene matches: 8. CDR3 nucleotide sequence: TGTGCCAGCAGTGAATCCGGGACAGGGGGCTCTGGCTACACCTTC. The encoded protein is CASSESGTGGSGYTF.

This clonotype was counted at least ten times. The chain joins TRBV5-6 to TRBJ2-7, with D unresolved. V was pared by 4 bases and J by 3 bases, with 11 bases between. CDR1 and CDR2 from the germline V gene are SGHDT and YYEEEE. This CDR3 region has 13 residues. The CDR3 loop reads CASSLSWGYEQYF. Written as DNA, the CDR3 is TGTGCCAGCAGCCTAAGTTGGGGCTACGAGCAGTACTTC.

The chain couples TRBV12-3 or TRBV12-4 to TRBJ1-2; D unresolved. The length of the CDR3 is 14 residues. Between the trimmed V and J ends, which lost 0 bases and 4 bases, there was a span of 9 bases. CDR3 region: CASSLAQASYGYTF. CDR3 bases: TGTGCCAGCAGTTTAGCGCAGGCCTCCTATGGCTACACCTTC.

About this clonotype itself: One end of the junction fails to match germline, which may point to a read error. The J gene is TRBJ2-2, the V gene TRBV29-1, with TRBD2 matching 10 bases. This CDR3 spans 16 amino acids. CDR1 is SQVTM, CDR2 ANQGSEA, per germline. CDR3 sequence: CSVEASGRAGTGELIF. CDR3 DNA: TGCAGCGTTGAGGCTAGCGGGAGAGCCGGAACCGGGGAGCTGATTTTT.

The table lists this clonotype with a few counts. The CDR3 coding sequence is TGTGCCAGCAGTTACCTGGACAGTTCCTACGAGCAGTACTTC. Translated, it gives CASSYLDSSYEQYF. V is TRBV27 and J is TRBJ2-7, with D possibly TRBD1 on 6 matching bases. The CDR3 length is 14 residues. Germline CDR1 is MNHEY and CDR2 is SMNVEV (reference sequence). The V end lost 4 bases, the J end lost 1 base, and 11 bases lay between the germline ends.

The table lists this clonotype with a few counts. The chain joins TRBV9 to TRBJ2-7, with TRBD2 identical over 8 bases. CDR3 size: 15 residues. Germline V lookup: CDR1 SGDLS, CDR2 YYNGEE. V dropped 3 bases and J dropped 2; count of bases not matched to a gene: 7. CDR3 DNA: TGTGCCAGCAGCGGAAGCGGGAGCAAGCCCTACGAGCAGTACTTC. The encoded protein is CASSGSGSKPYEQYF.

Note on this clonotype: Relative to the germline gene, one junction end is altered; a read error may explain this. The chain carries TRBV6-5 and TRBJ1-4, with D possibly being TRBD1 (5 bases). This CDR3 has 15 residues. Germline CDR1 MNHEY, CDR2 SVGAGI. For the CDR3, the DNA is TGTGCCAGCAGTTACTCGGGAGGGGCGTCTGAAAATCTGTTTTTT. Amino acid sequence: CASSYSGGASENLFF.

This clonotype appeared many times. V and J are TRBV20-1 and TRBJ2-1, with 13 bases matching TRBD2. The junction had 10 bases not matched to a gene; V was cut back by 8 bases and J by 6 bases. Germline values: CDR1 DFQATT, CDR2 SNEGSKA (reference sequence). CDR3 length: 15 residues. The chain's CDR3 is CSPWGGLAGINEQFF. CDR3 bases: TGCAGTCCGTGGGGGGGACTAGCGGGAATCAATGAGCAGTTCTTC.

The chain couples TRBV27 to TRBJ2-7; 7 bases map to TRBD2. Trimming took 3 bases from V and 4 from J; bases not matched to a gene: 9. This CDR3 spans 15 amino acids. Germline V gives CDR1 MNHEY, CDR2 SMNVEV (reference sequence). The CDR3 bases are TGTGCCAGCAGTTTGGCCCCTGGCGGGAGTTACGAGCAGTACTTC. Its translation is CASSLAPGGSYEQYF.

The chain uses TRBV20-1 and TRBJ2-7, with a tentative D call TRBD1 (6 bases). The CDR3 runs 13 residues. The ends were cut back, 6 bases at V and 2 bases at J, with 14 bases in the middle. CDR1 is DFQATT and CDR2 is SNEGSKA in the germline V gene (reference sequence). CDR3: CSAQDSWTYEQYF. CDR3 DNA sequence: TGCAGTGCCCAGGACAGTTGGACCTACGAGCAGTACTTC.

CDR3 coding DNA: TGTGCCAGCAGCACAGGGTCGCGCAATCAGCCCCAGCATTTT. The encoded protein is CASSTGSRNQPQHF. The chain joins TRBV7-9 to TRBJ1-5; TRBD1 is a possible D gene (6 bases). V lost 5 bases and J lost 2, with 10 bases in between. Per the germline V gene, CDR1 is SEHNR and CDR2 is FQNEAQ (reference sequence). The CDR3 covers 14 residues. The whole variable domain, filled in from reference TRBV7-9 and TRBJ1-5, reads DTGVSQNPRHKITKRGQNVTFRCDPISEHNRLYWYRQTLGQGPEFLTYFQNEAQLEKSRLLSDRFSAERPKGSFSTLEIQRTEQGDSAMYLCASSTGSRNQPQHFGDGTRLSIL.

This clonotype was seen ten or more times. One end of the junction does not line up with germline, which may come from a read error. CDR3 region: CASSVDFLGVRAF. The CDR3 nucleotides are TGTGCCAGCAGCGTAGATTTTCTGGGGGTAAGGGCCTTC. This sequence joins TRBV9 and TRBJ2-5; D could derive from TRBD1 or TRBD2 (5 bases each). This CDR3 has 13 residues. Germline CDR1 and CDR2: SGDLS and YYNGEE.

CDR3 loop: CASSTGVRRTDTQYF. CDR3 in DNA: TGTGCCAGTAGTACGGGGGTCCGGCGCACAGATACGCAGTATTTT. V and J are TRBV19 and TRBJ2-3; tentative D call: TRBD2 (6 bases). The V end was cut by 4 bases, the J end by 1 base, with 12 bases between. The CDR3 has 15 residues. CDR1 is LNHDA and CDR2 is SQIVND in the germline V gene (reference sequence).

This clonotype was observed many times. The chain is built from TRBV7-2 and TRBJ1-5; D is unclear. The CDR3 covers 15 residues. Deletions cut 7 bases from V and 2 bases from J, with 15 bases between. From germline, CDR1 is SGHTA and CDR2 FQGNSA. CDR3 sequence: CASNTLHGGNQPQHF. The CDR3 DNA follows: TGTGCCAGCAACACCCTCCATGGCGGCAATCAGCCCCAGCATTTT.

On this clonotype itself: One end of the junction does not line up with germline, which may come from a read error. This chain connects TRBV10-3 to TRBJ2-3; 10 nucleotides align to TRBD2. CDR3 length: 15 amino acids. From germline, CDR1 is ENHRY and CDR2 SYGVKD. CDR3 DNA sequence: TGTGCCATCAGTGATTTAGCGGGAGGCACAGTTACGCAGTATTTT. As protein: CAISDLAGGTVTQYF.

This clonotype was counted only a few times. This chain connects TRBV6-5 to TRBJ1-5, with TRBD1 matching 8 bases. Per germline, CDR1 MNHEY and CDR2 SVGAGI. With V trimmed by 6 bases and J by 3 bases, 4 bases remained unmatched. The CDR3 is 14 residues long. The CDR3 region is CASSPTGDNQPQHF. The CDR3 nucleotides read TGTGCCAGCAGCCCGACAGGGGACAATCAGCCCCAGCATTTT.

The CDR3 region is CASSLSGAGEQYF. For the CDR3, the DNA is TGTGCCAGCAGCTTATCGGGGGCGGGCGAGCAGTACTTC. V gene TRBV7-6 combines with J gene TRBJ2-7; D possibly matches TRBD1 or TRBD2 (6 bases each). In germline, CDR1 is SGHVS, CDR2 FNYEAQ. Trimming shortened V by 2 bases and J by 6 bases, and 11 bases separated the two germline ends. The CDR3 is made up of 13 amino acids.

The rearrangement links TRBV28 to TRBJ2-7; D remains unclear. This CDR3 spans 14 amino acids. V gave up 5 bases and J gave up 1 base, with 12 bases separating them. Germline V gene sequence: CDR1 MDHEN, CDR2 SYDVKM. Here the CDR3 DNA reads TGTGCCAGCAGTCCCCGGACGGCTTCCTACGAGCAGTACTTC. Amino acid sequence: CASSPRTASYEQYF. The whole variable domain, remainder taken from reference TRBV28 and TRBJ2-7, is DVKVTQSSRYLVKRTGEKVFLECVQDMDHENMFWYRQDPGLGLRLIYFSYDVKMKEKGDIPEGYSVSREKKERFSLILESASTNQTSMYLCASSPRTASYEQYFGPGTRLTVT.

This clonotype was counted between two and nine times. The chain couples TRBV28 to TRBJ2-1; D not certain. Germline-derived CDR1 and CDR2 are MDHEN and SYDVKM. Trimming stripped 5 bases from V and 11 bases from J, with 13 bases between. The CDR3 is made up of 12 amino acids. In DNA form, the CDR3 reads TGTGCCAGCAGTCCACCCCCAGAGAAGCAGTTCTTC. This encodes CASSPPPEKQFF.